The rows below give T cell receptor beta chains drawn from one sample of a study of T cell responses to AZD1222 COVID-19 vaccine. Measured with immunoSEQ multiplex PCR; TCRdb has only the in-frame clones, and not every one. The table shows around 84,000 clones, with about 85% occurring only once. Sequences were derived from peripheral blood, sampled on day 0 of AZD1222 vaccination. The receptors originated from an adult in good health. Each CDR3 is given with its conserved first and last residue. A D gene is named only where the DNA matches it firmly. Size is omitted from some rows. Given values are once, few, many or a class for expanded clones.

v_gene: TRBV3-1/TRBV3-2
d_gene: -
j_gene: TRBJ1-4
abundance: -
CDR3aa: CASSTRTADEKLFF
CDR3nt: TGTGCCAGCAGCACCCGCACAGCCGATGAAAAACTGTTTTTT

v_gene: TRBV6-5
d_gene: -
j_gene: TRBJ2-5
abundance: -
CDR3aa: CASSYSTGLETQYF
CDR3nt: TGTGCCAGCAGTTACTCGACGGGATTGGAGACCCAGTACTTC

v_gene: TRBV6-5
d_gene: -
j_gene: TRBJ1-4
abundance: -
CDR3aa: CASALRSEKLFF
CDR3nt: TGTGCCAGCGCCCTTCGGAGTGAAAAACTGTTTTTT

v_gene: TRBV11-2
d_gene: -
j_gene: TRBJ1-5
abundance: -
CDR3aa: CASSRQENQPQHF
CDR3nt: TGTGCCAGCAGTCGACAGGAGAATCAGCCCCAGCATTTT

v_gene: TRBV5-1
d_gene: -
j_gene: TRBJ1-4
abundance: -
CDR3aa: CASSLTQGFEKLFF
CDR3nt: TGCGCCAGCAGCTTGACCCAGGGTTTTGAAAAACTGTTTTTT

v_gene: TRBV10-3
d_gene: -
j_gene: TRBJ1-4
abundance: -
CDR3aa: CAISSNEKLFF
CDR3nt: TGTGCCATCAGTTCTAATGAAAAACTGTTTTTT

v_gene: TRBV7-9
d_gene: TRBD1
j_gene: TRBJ1-5
abundance: few
CDR3aa: CASSRDRDQPQHF
CDR3nt: TGTGCCAGCAGCCGGGACAGGGATCAGCCCCAGCATTTT

v_gene: TRBV18
d_gene: -
j_gene: TRBJ1-2
abundance: -
CDR3aa: CASSPDQSTGTF
CDR3nt: TGTGCCAGCTCACCAGATCAGTCCACCGGAACCTTC

v_gene: TRBV28
d_gene: -
j_gene: TRBJ1-5
abundance: few
CDR3aa: CASSSSDQPQHF
CDR3nt: TGTGCCAGCAGTTCTTCCGATCAGCCCCAGCATTTT

v_gene: TRBV29-1
d_gene: -
j_gene: TRBJ1-2
abundance: -
CDR3aa: CSWKGANYGYTF
CDR3nt: TGCAGCTGGAAAGGGGCTAACTATGGCTACACCTTC

v_gene: TRBV30
d_gene: TRBD2
j_gene: TRBJ2-1
abundance: -
CDR3aa: CAWSVRTASGRYNEQFF
CDR3nt: TGTGCCTGGAGTGTACGGACGGCTAGCGGGCGGTACAATGAGCAGTTCTTC

v_gene: TRBV9
d_gene: TRBD2
j_gene: TRBJ2-1
abundance: -
CDR3aa: CASSVEAGHNEQFF
CDR3nt: TGTGCCAGCAGCGTAGAAGCGGGGCACAATGAGCAGTTCTTC

v_gene: TRBV29-1
d_gene: -
j_gene: TRBJ1-1
abundance: -
CDR3aa: CSVGMNTEAFF
CDR3nt: TGCAGCGTTGGAATGAACACTGAAGCTTTCTTT

v_gene: TRBV4-1
d_gene: TRBD2
j_gene: TRBJ2-1
abundance: -
CDR3aa: CASSHSHGTSGNNEQFF
CDR3nt: TGCGCCAGCAGCCATTCCCACGGGACTAGCGGGAACAATGAGCAGTTCTTC

v_gene: TRBV29-1
d_gene: TRBD1
j_gene: TRBJ2-7
abundance: -
CDR3aa: CSGPGTAYEQYF
CDR3nt: TGCAGCGGACCCGGGACAGCCTACGAGCAGTACTTC

v_gene: TRBV6-1
d_gene: -
j_gene: TRBJ1-5
abundance: -
CDR3aa: CASSEVGGTRPQHF
CDR3nt: TGTGCCAGCAGTGAAGTAGGGGGGACGCGGCCCCAGCATTTT

v_gene: TRBV28
d_gene: TRBD2
j_gene: TRBJ2-2
abundance: -
CDR3aa: CASSPTSGANTGELFF
CDR3nt: TGTGCCAGCAGTCCGACTAGCGGGGCGAACACCGGGGAGCTGTTTTTT

v_gene: TRBV19
d_gene: -
j_gene: TRBJ2-7
abundance: -
CDR3aa: CASSPGTVLAYEQYF
CDR3nt: TGTGCCAGTAGCCCCGGGACGGTTCTGGCCTACGAGCAGTACTTC

v_gene: TRBV18
d_gene: -
j_gene: TRBJ1-5
abundance: -
CDR3aa: CASSPVGGAGNQPQHF
CDR3nt: TGTGCCAGCTCACCCGTGGGGGGCGCTGGCAATCAGCCCCAGCATTTT

v_gene: TRBV12-3/TRBV12-4
d_gene: -
j_gene: TRBJ2-7
abundance: -
CDR3aa: CASSLQSTYEQYF
CDR3nt: TGTGCCAGCAGTCTACAGAGTACCTACGAGCAGTACTTC

v_gene: TRBV3-1/TRBV3-2
d_gene: -
j_gene: TRBJ2-1
abundance: -
CDR3aa: CASSRQGQFPYNEQFF
CDR3nt: TGTGCCAGCAGCCGCCAAGGACAATTCCCCTACAATGAGCAGTTCTTC

v_gene: TRBV5-4
d_gene: TRBD2
j_gene: TRBJ2-7
abundance: -
CDR3aa: CASSLEVTSPYEQYF
CDR3nt: TGTGCCAGCAGCTTGGAGGTGACTAGCCCCTACGAGCAGTACTTC

v_gene: TRBV18
d_gene: TRBD2
j_gene: TRBJ2-5
abundance: -
CDR3aa: CASSLIELAEETQYF
CDR3nt: TGTGCCAGCTCACTAATAGAACTAGCGGAAGAGACCCAGTACTTC

v_gene: TRBV6-2/TRBV6-3
d_gene: -
j_gene: TRBJ2-5
abundance: -
CDR3aa: CASSYGAGQETQYF
CDR3nt: TGTGCCAGCAGTTACGGGGCGGGGCAAGAGACCCAGTACTTC

v_gene: TRBV4-3
d_gene: -
j_gene: TRBJ1-1
abundance: -
CDR3aa: CASSQLQATMNTEAFF
CDR3nt: TGCGCCAGCAGCCAATTACAGGCGACAATGAACACTGAAGCTTTCTTT

v_gene: TRBV6-5
d_gene: TRBD2
j_gene: TRBJ2-3
abundance: -
CDR3aa: CASIQSGNTDTQYF
CDR3nt: TGTGCCAGCATCCAAAGCGGGAACACAGATACGCAGTATTTT

v_gene: TRBV5-4
d_gene: -
j_gene: TRBJ1-2
abundance: -
CDR3aa: CASSLLWGVGYGYTF
CDR3nt: TGTGCCAGCAGCTTGCTTTGGGGGGTGGGCTATGGCTACACCTTC

v_gene: TRBV19
d_gene: TRBD1
j_gene: TRBJ2-7
abundance: few
CDR3aa: CASNPQGANEQYF
CDR3nt: TGTGCCAGCAACCCCCAGGGGGCGAATGAGCAGTACTTC

v_gene: TRBV5-6
d_gene: -
j_gene: TRBJ2-7
abundance: -
CDR3aa: CASTPSKWRVSYEQYF
CDR3nt: TGTGCCAGCACCCCTTCCAAGTGGCGGGTGTCCTACGAGCAGTACTTC